This TCR beta chain was captured in a study of CD8 T cells in Susac syndrome. The CDR3 runs 13 residues. V was clipped by 5 bases and J by 5 bases, with 11 bases between them. CDR1 SGHTA and CDR2 FQGNSA come from the germline V gene. With random hexamers, 0.5 to 1 ug RNA was reverse transcribed. TCRdb redid the calling of the immunoSEQ multiplex PCR reads with MiXCR, one entry per CDR3 protein. This sample has 55,000 to 80,000 distinct CDR3 sequences, with around 93% found just once. Sequencing was done on a sample of CD4+ T cells from PBMCs. This receptor was taken from a human donor with Susac syndrome. The chain uses TRBV7-2 and TRBJ2-3, with D tentatively TRBD1 (6 bases). CDR3 amino acids: CASSLGHLDTQYF. The CDR3 bases are TGTGCCAGCAGCCTGGGACATTTAGATACGCAGTATTTT.